This TCR beta chain was identified during a study of response to subunit inactivated influenza vaccine. Study-wide findings and caveats: The authors suggested that few new T cells are recruited per seasonal influenza vaccination.

With regard to this clonotype: What it binds is not known.

From the RT-PCR reads, TCRdb called clonotypes with MiXCR, one entry per CDR3 protein. Altogether just under 550,000 distinct CDR3 sequences are present, around a quarter being singletons, with the ten largest covering approximately 3%. V was pared by 5 bases and J by 0 bases, with 3 bases of the junction left unmatched. In germline, CDR1 is LNHDA, CDR2 SQIVND (reference sequence). The length of the CDR3 is 15 residues. These sequences were also reported in another study, on T cells expressing NK-cell markers. That paper states: TCR beta libraries carry UMIs added by 5'RACE template switching. Seven sequenced donors out of eight were HCMV-seropositive, one seronegative. Of the CD8+ T cells in about 6 donors, roughly 1.0-7.5% belonged to dominant NKG2C+ clonotypes. Evidence did not settle whether expanded NKG2C+ T cell clones targeted HCMV.

Sequences were derived from CD4+ T cells sorted from PBMCs, sampled about 12 days after vaccination. This clonotype originated in a man aged 50-60 years who received an inactivated influenza vaccine. The chain employs TRBV19 and TRBJ1-5, with 8 positions matching TRBD1. The CDR3 DNA reads TGTGCCAGTAGTCGACAGGGGAATAGCAATCAGCCCCAGCATTTT. Protein sequence: CASSRQGNSNQPQHF. The variable domain in full, completed from reference TRBV19 and TRBJ1-5, reads DGGITQSPKYLFRKEGQNVTLSCEQNLNHDAMYWYRQDPGQGLRLIYYSQIVNDFQKGDIAEGYSVSREKKESFPLTVTSAQKNPTAFYLCASSRQGNSNQPQHFGDGTRLSIL.